This T cell receptor (beta chain) was found in a study of blood T cell repertoires in COVID-19 (dated by TCRdb to the early 2020s). Describing the broader study: The collaborator samples originated in the United States, Italy and Spain and spanned the acute and convalescent phases of COVID-19. The repertoires were made available in a free public database intended to serve as a resource for research on the immune response to SARS-CoV-2. The sample metadata nearly always contained a de-identified subject ID, COVID-19 status, age in years and sex. Where available, HLA class I and class II types were taken from metadata supplied by the sample provider and were not determined by assay-based typing. The material from the prospective study consisted of cDNA or gDNA derived from T cells, B-cell-depleted T cells, or PBMCs. Subjects who had been exposed to COVID-19, were actively infected with it, or had recovered from it provided the deeply sampled blood TCRbeta repertoires that made up the dataset. The samples were drawn from two sources: the first 160 participants of the ongoing ImmuneRACE study, and 950 to 1,500 subjects contributed by 6 global collaborators.

TCRbeta CDR3 regions were amplified from genomic DNA by means of the immunoSEQ Assay, a bias-controlled multiplex PCR. As for the original processing: Nucleated cell counts per sample were estimated from amplification of reference gene primers within the assay. To quantify the absolute abundance of each unique TCRbeta CDR3 rearrangement, sequence reads were collapsed and filtered. For each sample, productive Simpson clonality was calculated as the square root of Simpson's diversity index across productive rearrangements. This is the immuneACCESS table as TCRdb keeps it, with only in-frame sequences that have V and J called. A part of the clones is gone; compared with another copy, unresolved V genes explain less than half, and the rest is unexplained. V and J calls and clone size are as listed in that table; D and trimming were resolved from the DNA. For this sample there are a few hundred thousand clones; about 88% appear just once. 1.2% of the sample is taken by the ten largest.

In the prospective study, participants were roughly 18 to 100 years old, resided in about 25 geographic areas of the United States, and were enrolled through a virtual design. To assign participants to cohorts, the prospective study relied on clinical history that participants themselves reported in a screening survey and a study questionnaire. Recovered participants in ImmuneRACE Cohort 3 were defined as having two consecutive negative NP/OP PCR tests, clearance from a healthcare professional, or resolution of symptoms. Each participant in the prospective study had whole blood, serum and a nasopharyngeal or oropharyngeal swab collected by mobile phlebotomists. Participants in the prospective study had the option to provide additional blood draws and questionnaires over an approximately 2-month period. Blood samples from the prospective study were shipped frozen or at room temperature prior to DNA extraction.

Remarks on this clone: Which antigen it targets is not known. Per-nucleotide qualities are absent, and no much larger clonotype sits a single base away.

Study-wide findings and limitations: The amount of clinical and demographic metadata varied by source and participant and was provided uncurated.

The TCR sequence derives from a woman under 30 who had recovered from COVID-19. The specimen was PBMCs or T cells enriched from blood (not recorded which).

The base sequence is TGTGCCAGCAGCTTGTGGGACAGGGGCCACGAGCAGTACTTC. It codes for CASSLWDRGHEQYF. The sequence is built from TRBV5-4 and TRBJ2-7, and 10 junction bases match TRBD1. V ends up 1 base short and J 5 bases short, with an unmatched junction base count of 3. The CDR3, from cysteine to phenylalanine, totals 14 residues. Just the 42-base CDR3 DNA is kept, in frame starting at base 1. Taken from the germline V gene (reference sequence), the CDR1 and CDR2 loops are SGHNT and YYREEE. When the CDR3 is completed using the reference TRBV5-4 and TRBJ2-7 genes on either side, the full variable domain is ETGVTQSPTHLIKTRGQQVTLRCSSQSGHNTVSWYQQALGQGPQFIFQYYREEENGRGNFPPRFSGLQFPNYSSELNVNALELDDSALYLCASSLWDRGHEQYFGPGTRLTVT.